This entry lists 32 T cell receptor beta chains sequenced from one sample in a study of T cell responses to AZD1222 COVID-19 vaccine. Some clones are missing from TCRdb's copy, which holds only in-frame ones; the method was immunoSEQ multiplex PCR. The sample carries 90,000 to 150,000 clones, approximately 87% recorded once. Source: peripheral blood, taken on day 0 of AZD1222 vaccination. These receptors were taken from an adult in good health.

This clone was seen at least ten times. CDR3 sequence reads: CASSQVPAGYIQYF. The CDR3, as DNA: TGCGCCAGCAGCCAAGTACCTGCCGGGTACATTCAGTACTTC. The rearrangement joins TRBV4-3 to TRBJ2-4; D remains unclear. The V end was cut by 1 base, the J end by 8 bases, with 12 bases between. The CDR3 totals 14 residues. Germline V lookup: CDR1 LGHNA, CDR2 YSLEER.

The chain links TRBV7-2 to TRBJ1-2; TRBD1 aligns across 8 bases. Per the germline V gene, CDR1 is SGHTA and CDR2 is FQGNSA. V shed 6 bases and J 2 bases; nucleotides not matched to a gene: 17. The CDR3 is 18 amino acids. The CDR3 region is CASSHTGTGLSGNYGYTF. The CDR3 nucleotides read TGTGCCAGCAGTCACACCGGGACAGGTTTAAGTGGAAACTATGGCTACACCTTC.

To note about this clone: One junction end does not reproduce the germline sequence, and a read error may be involved. V usage is TRBV4-3 and J usage is TRBJ1-4, with D tentatively TRBD1 (5 bases). This CDR3 is built from 16 residues. The germline V gene has CDR1 LGHNA and CDR2 YSLEER. The CDR3 DNA follows: TGCGCCAGCAGCAAAGAAACAGGAGTACTTAATGAAAAACTGTTTTTT. It encodes CASSKETGVLNEKLFF.

In its sample, this clone was seen once. This chain uses TRBV5-6 with TRBJ1-2; D is ambiguous. Germline CDR1 and CDR2: SGHDT and YYEEEE. This CDR3 is built from 14 residues. Trimming stripped 0 bases from V and 1 base from J, with 7 bases between. The CDR3 protein is CASSLVPVNYGYTF. The CDR3 DNA is TGTGCCAGCAGCTTGGTGCCAGTTAACTATGGCTACACCTTC. Looking up the rest from reference TRBV5-6 and TRBJ1-2 gives the full variable domain: DAGVTQSPTHLIKTRGQQVTLRCSPKSGHDTVSWYQQALGQGPQFIFQYYEEEERQRGNFPDRFSGHQFPNYSSELNVNALLLGDSALYLCASSLVPVNYGYTFGSGTRLTVV.

As for this clone: At one end, the junction sequence differs from germline, possibly due to a read error. The chain joins TRBV7-9 to TRBJ2-1; TRBD2 agrees at 8 bases. The CDR3 has 11 amino acids. Germline CDR1 is SEHNR and CDR2 is FQNEAQ (reference sequence). The CDR3 loop reads CASSRGGRSIF. CDR3 nucleotides: TGTGCCAGCAGCCGGGGGGGTCGCAGTATCTTC.

This clone was counted many times. This chain links TRBV19 with TRBJ1-1; D not certain. V lost 8 bases to trimming and J lost 0 bases, with 10 bases between them. The V gene's germline CDR1 is LNHDA and CDR2 SQIVND (reference sequence). The CDR3 runs to 13 residues. Here the CDR3 DNA reads TGTGCCAGTGAGTCAGCCGTGAACACTGAAGCTTTCTTT. As protein: CASESAVNTEAFF.

The V call is TRBV6-5, the J call TRBJ1-5, with TRBD1 as a possible D gene (5 bases). V was pared by 5 bases and J by 3 bases, with 8 bases between. Germline V gives CDR1 MNHEY, CDR2 SVGAGI. This CDR3 spans 13 amino acids. The DNA of the CDR3 is TGTGCCAGCAGTCGGGGGGTCAATCAGCCCCAGCATTTT. This gives the protein CASSRGVNQPQHF.

This chain uses TRBV19 with TRBJ1-2; tentatively, D is TRBD1 (6 bases). The CDR3 length is 15 residues. Trimming left V 2 bases short and J 4 bases short, with 14 bases between. CDR1 is LNHDA and CDR2 is SQIVND in the germline V gene (reference sequence). The CDR3: CASSITAGEGYGYTF. The CDR3 DNA is TGTGCCAGTAGTATAACGGCAGGGGAGGGCTATGGCTACACCTTC.

This clone was recorded a few times. This chain links TRBV6-5 with TRBJ2-4, with D tentatively TRBD1 (5 bases). The CDR3 covers 14 residues. Germline lookup yields CDR1 MNHEY and CDR2 SVGAGI. V shed 6 bases and J shed 1 base, with 10 bases lying between them. CDR3 sequence (DNA): TGTGCCAGCAGCCTGACAGACGCCAAAAACATTCAGTACTTC. The encoded protein is CASSLTDAKNIQYF.

V usage is TRBV9 and J usage is TRBJ1-2; D is ambiguous. The V end lost 0 bases, the J end lost 4 bases, and 13 bases lay between the germline ends. The CDR3 has 15 amino acids. In germline, CDR1 is SGDLS, CDR2 YYNGEE. The DNA for the CDR3 is TGTGCCAGCAGCGTAGATAGGGTTCTCAGCTATGGCTACACCTTC. Translating gives CASSVDRVLSYGYTF.

The genes are TRBV5-4 and TRBJ1-2; 9 nucleotides agree with TRBD1. Germline CDR1 is SGHNT and CDR2 is YYREEE (reference sequence). The J segment lost 6 bases and the V segment lost 0 bases, leaving 3 bases of the junction unmatched. The CDR3 loop spans 14 amino acids. CDR3: CASSLVRTGDGYTF. In DNA form, the CDR3 reads TGTGCCAGCAGCTTGGTAAGGACAGGGGATGGCTACACCTTC.

The chain links TRBV5-4 to TRBJ1-1; possible D gene TRBD1, 6 bases. The CDR3 covers 15 residues. Germline CDR1 and CDR2: SGHNT and YYREEE (reference sequence). V gave up 3 bases and J gave up 0 bases, with 12 bases separating them. The DNA for the CDR3 is TGTGCCAGCAGCTCCCTCCAGGGGATGAACACTGAAGCTTTCTTT. This codes for CASSSLQGMNTEAFF. The full variable domain, completed using reference TRBV5-4 and TRBJ1-1, is ETGVTQSPTHLIKTRGQQVTLRCSSQSGHNTVSWYQQALGQGPQFIFQYYREEENGRGNFPPRFSGLQFPNYSSELNVNALELDDSALYLCASSSLQGMNTEAFFGQGTRLTVV.

The rearrangement uses TRBV7-2 and TRBJ1-1; the D is unclear. The CDR3 is 13 amino acids. The germline V gene has CDR1 SGHTA and CDR2 FQGNSA. V was shortened by 2 bases and J by 4 bases, with 8 bases between the two germline ends. The CDR3 nucleotides are TGTGCCAGCAGCTTACAGCGCGGCACTGAAGCTTTCTTT. Translation: CASSLQRGTEAFF.

This chain connects TRBV19 to TRBJ1-1; TRBD1 matches 10 bases. This CDR3 region has 15 residues. CDR1 is LNHDA, CDR2 SQIVND, per germline (reference sequence). J gave up 1 base and V 6 bases, and 5 bases lay outside the gene matches. CDR3: CASRDRGFSNTEAFF. CDR3 coding DNA: TGTGCCAGTAGGGACAGGGGGTTCTCGAACACTGAAGCTTTCTTT.

The chain joins TRBV6-1 to TRBJ1-5; D unresolved. Trimming stripped 1 base from V and 4 bases from J, with 8 bases between. CDR1 and CDR2 from the germline V gene are MNHNS and SASEGT. The CDR3 totals 14 residues. The CDR3 DNA sequence: TGTGCCAGCAGTGAAGGGACCCGAAATCAGCCCCAGCATTTT. Translated: CASSEGTRNQPQHF.

The V call is TRBV4-3, the J call TRBJ1-3; D unresolved. Germline lookup yields CDR1 LGHNA and CDR2 YSLEER. This CDR3 spans 14 amino acids. Trimming pared 4 bases from V and 5 bases from J, leaving 12 bases between. The CDR3 protein is CASSPQVERNTIYF. CDR3 sequence (DNA): TGCGCCAGCAGCCCCCAGGTGGAGCGAAACACCATATATTTT.

The gene calls are TRBV3-1 (or the pseudogene TRBV3-2) and TRBJ2-1, with TRBD1 identical over 8 bases. Germline V gene lookup returns CDR1 LGHDT and CDR2 YNNKEL (reference sequence). With V trimmed by 1 base and J by 8 bases, 10 bases remained unmatched. The CDR3 spans 16 residues. The chain's CDR3 is CASSQVVGRGRDEQFF. The CDR3 DNA sequence: TGTGCCAGCAGCCAAGTGGTCGGCAGGGGGCGGGATGAGCAGTTCTTC.

This chain links TRBV4-1 with TRBJ1-2; 9 nucleotides match TRBD1. Losses at the gene ends were 8 bases for V and 4 bases for J; bases not matched to a gene: 8. The CDR3 extends over 14 amino acids. Germline CDR1 is MGHRA and CDR2 is YSYEKL. The CDR3 reads CASRGLGQGYGYTF. Written as DNA, the CDR3 is TGCGCCAGCCGAGGGTTGGGACAGGGCTATGGCTACACCTTC.

This clone appeared once. One end of the junction fails to match germline, which may point to a read error. The rearrangement joins TRBV7-9 to TRBJ2-5; no clear D gene. This CDR3 is 14 amino acids long. Looked up from germline, CDR1 is SEHNR and CDR2 is FQNEAQ (reference sequence). CDR3 amino acids: CASSFVADQESQYF. For the CDR3, the DNA is TGTGCCAGCAGCTTCGTCGCGGACCAAGAGAGCCAGTACTTC.

The genes are TRBV5-6 and TRBJ1-1, with TRBD1 matching over 8 bases. The V gene's germline CDR1 is SGHDT and CDR2 YYEEEE. Losses at the gene ends were 4 bases for V and 4 bases for J; bases not matched to a gene: 9. The CDR3 consists of 15 residues. CDR3 amino acids: CASSPGGGLPTEAFF. The CDR3 coding sequence is TGTGCCAGCAGCCCAGGGGGCGGGTTGCCCACTGAAGCTTTCTTT.

The J gene is TRBJ1-1, the V gene TRBV19, with D perhaps matching TRBD1 (6 bases). This CDR3 has 16 residues. V was trimmed by 4 bases and J by 0 bases, leaving 15 bases between them. The V gene's germline CDR1 is LNHDA and CDR2 SQIVND (reference sequence). The CDR3 nucleotides are TGTGCCAGTAGTAGAGGTTCCGGACAGTTGAACACTGAAGCTTTCTTT. Translation gives CASSRGSGQLNTEAFF.

The rearrangement links TRBV7-6 to TRBJ1-5, with D maybe TRBD1 (6 bases). Trimming pared 5 bases from V and 1 base from J, leaving 21 bases between. Germline V gene data show CDR1 as SGHVS and CDR2 as FNYEAQ. CDR3 size: 18 residues. The DNA of the CDR3 is TGTGCCAGCAGCCGAACCCCGGGGGGCCTAGGGAGCAATCAGCCCCAGCATTTT. It codes for CASSRTPGGLGSNQPQHF.

The CDR3 nucleotides are TGCGCCAGCAGCCAAGAACCTCCAGGACAGGGGGAAGTTGGAAACACCATATATTTT. Translation: CASSQEPPGQGEVGNTIYF. The V gene is TRBV4-3, the J gene TRBJ1-3; 10 nucleotides agree with TRBD1. Germline assignment: CDR1 LGHNA and CDR2 YSLEER. V lost 0 bases, J lost 3 bases, and 11 bases stayed unmatched. This CDR3 has 19 residues.

This chain uses TRBV6-5 with TRBJ2-7; TRBD1 might be the D (6 bases). Germline CDR1 reads MNHEY; CDR2 reads SVGAGI. Trimming removed 5 bases from V and 2 bases from J, with 16 bases in between. The CDR3 totals 15 residues. The CDR3 region has the DNA TGTGCCAGCAGTCCCCCCGGACAGAGGCCCTACGAGCAGTACTTC. Translation gives CASSPPGQRPYEQYF.

This clone is a singleton in its sample. The chain recombines TRBV19 with TRBJ2-4; the D gene is possibly TRBD1 (5 bases). Germline V gives CDR1 LNHDA, CDR2 SQIVND (reference sequence). This CDR3 has 14 amino acids. V lost 7 bases and J 8 bases, leaving 18 bases between the germline ends. For the CDR3, the DNA is TGTGCCAGTAAAACGGCAGGGTTTAGTCACATTCAGTACTTC. Translated: CASKTAGFSHIQYF.

The chain couples TRBV21-1 to TRBJ1-2; no DNA check was done on the table's D call, TRBD1. TRBV21-1 is flagged as a pseudogene. The CDR3 runs 21 residues. The CDR3 region is CASSKATGQGAMDRTNYGYTF. In DNA form, the CDR3 reads TGTGCCAGCAGCAAAGCTACGGGACAGGGGGCTATGGATCGGACTAACTATGGCTACACCTTC.

The chain carries TRBV12-5 and TRBJ1-6, with D unclear. V shed 6 bases and J shed 7 bases, with 10 bases lying between them. From germline, CDR1 is LGHNT and CDR2 FRNRAP. The CDR3 runs 13 residues. In DNA, the CDR3 is TGTGCTAGTGGCTCCGTACAAAATTCACCCCTCCACTTT. Translation: CASGSVQNSPLHF.

The rearrangement joins TRBV5-4 to TRBJ1-1, with D perhaps TRBD1 (5 bases). CDR3 size: 16 residues. Germline loops: CDR1 SGHNT, CDR2 YYREEE (reference sequence). V gave up 2 bases and J gave up 1 base, with 15 bases separating them. The CDR3 DNA follows: TGTGCCAGCAGCTTAGGAGGGGTTGTTGGGAACACTGAAGCTTTCTTT. It translates to CASSLGGVVGNTEAFF. Based on the CDR3 plus reference TRBV5-4 and TRBJ1-1, the full variable domain is ETGVTQSPTHLIKTRGQQVTLRCSSQSGHNTVSWYQQALGQGPQFIFQYYREEENGRGNFPPRFSGLQFPNYSSELNVNALELDDSALYLCASSLGGVVGNTEAFFGQGTRLTVV.

V is TRBV5-1 and J is TRBJ2-1; 12 nucleotides line up with TRBD2. The germline gives CDR1 SGHRS, CDR2 YFSETQ. V was pared by 5 bases and J by 0 bases, with 3 bases of the junction left unmatched. This CDR3 has 16 amino acids. The CDR3 DNA reads TGCGCCAGCAGTCGGACTAGCGGGGTCTCCTACAATGAGCAGTTCTTC. It encodes CASSRTSGVSYNEQFF. Looking up the rest from reference TRBV5-1 and TRBJ2-1 gives the full variable domain: KAGVTQTPRYLIKTRGQQVTLSCSPISGHRSVSWYQQTPGQGLQFLFEYFSETQRNKGNFPGRFSGRQFSNSRSEMNVSTLELGDSALYLCASSRTSGVSYNEQFFGPGTRLTVL.

The rearrangement uses TRBV6-5 and TRBJ2-3; D is unresolved. V dropped 4 bases and J dropped 3 bases, with 14 bases sitting between them. Germline assignment: CDR1 MNHEY and CDR2 SVGAGI. This CDR3 comprises 15 residues. The CDR3, as DNA: TGTGCCAGCAGTTCATGGGCCCCTACTACAGATACGCAGTATTTT. Residues: CASSSWAPTTDTQYF.

This chain uses TRBV27 with TRBJ1-3; no firm D call. The V gene lost 3 bases and the J gene lost 3 bases, with 9 bases spanning the gap. Per germline, CDR1 MNHEY and CDR2 SMNVEV (reference sequence). The length of the CDR3 is 14 residues. Written as DNA, the CDR3 is TGTGCCAGCAGTTTCGGTGAGAATGGAAACACCATATATTTT. Its translation is CASSFGENGNTIYF.

CDR3: CASSTYEQYF. In nucleotides, the CDR3 is TGTGCCAGCAGTACCTACGAGCAGTACTTC. V and J are TRBV6-5 and TRBJ2-7; D is unclear. The CDR3 loop spans 10 amino acids. V was pared by 5 bases and J by 2 bases, with 1 base between. Germline values: CDR1 MNHEY, CDR2 SVGAGI.